This T cell receptor beta chain was retrieved from a study of cytomegalovirus exposure and HLA in healthy donors. Clones were read by immunoSEQ multiplex PCR, and TCRdb kept only the in-frame ones, dropping some. The sample shows around 150,000 clones, about 86% of them seen only once. This CDR3 region has 15 residues. V lost 8 bases to trimming and J lost 2 bases; unmatched junction nucleotides: 10. Looked up from germline, CDR1 is SGHTA and CDR2 is FQGNSA. While the first cohort had 600 to 800 subjects, the donors belonged to the separate validation cohort of over a hundred subjects. Sequencing was done on a sample of PBMCs. The TCR comes from a young woman in good health and CMV-seropositive. The gene calls are TRBV7-2 and TRBJ2-5; 8 bases match TRBD2. CDR3 residues: CASGKVAGLQETQYF. CDR3 nucleotide sequence: TGTGCCAGCGGAAAGGTAGCGGGGCTTCAAGAGACCCAGTACTTC.